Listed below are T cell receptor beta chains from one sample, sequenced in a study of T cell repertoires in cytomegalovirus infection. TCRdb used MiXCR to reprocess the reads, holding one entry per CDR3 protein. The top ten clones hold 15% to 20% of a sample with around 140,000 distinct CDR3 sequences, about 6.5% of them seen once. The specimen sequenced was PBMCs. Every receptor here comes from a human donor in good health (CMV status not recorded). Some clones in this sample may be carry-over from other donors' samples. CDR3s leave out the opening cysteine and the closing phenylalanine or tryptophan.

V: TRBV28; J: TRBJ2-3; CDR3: ASTQPNRGPQY
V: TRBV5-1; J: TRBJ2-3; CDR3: ASRPDIAADTQY
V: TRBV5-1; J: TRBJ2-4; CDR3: ASSLAGPGIQNIQY
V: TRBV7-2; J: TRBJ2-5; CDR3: ASSSLWATQY
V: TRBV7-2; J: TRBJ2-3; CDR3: ASSARQGRGFTDTQY
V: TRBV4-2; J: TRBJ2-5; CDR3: ASSQDALAGIETQY
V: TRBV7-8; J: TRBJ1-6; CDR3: ASSPRRGTGEDSPLH
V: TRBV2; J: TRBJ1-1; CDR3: ASSVGEAF
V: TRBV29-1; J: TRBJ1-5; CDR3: SVGQGDNQPQH
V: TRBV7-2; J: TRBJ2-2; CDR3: ASSLPPGELF
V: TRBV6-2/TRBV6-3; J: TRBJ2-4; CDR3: ASSSDRGIKNIQY
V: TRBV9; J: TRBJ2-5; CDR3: ASSAGHGAMTQY
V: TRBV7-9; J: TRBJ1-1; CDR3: ASSDDVRSNTEAF
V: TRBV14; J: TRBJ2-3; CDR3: ASSQGEGAFHTQY
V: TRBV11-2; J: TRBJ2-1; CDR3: ASSLAGANNEQF
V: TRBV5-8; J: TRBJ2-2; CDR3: ASSRNRGGTGELF
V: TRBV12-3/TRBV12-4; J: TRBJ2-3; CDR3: ASGGGLDTQY
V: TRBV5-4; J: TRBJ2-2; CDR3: ASSLQGGTGELF
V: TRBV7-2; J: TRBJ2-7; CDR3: ASRLTGAPGHEQY
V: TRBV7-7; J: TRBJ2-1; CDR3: ASSATGVNEQF
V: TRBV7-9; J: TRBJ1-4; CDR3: ASSSRHRTGGEKLF
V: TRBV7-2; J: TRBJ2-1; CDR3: ASSTGRGLGEQF
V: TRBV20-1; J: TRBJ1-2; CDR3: SARSGDDYGYT
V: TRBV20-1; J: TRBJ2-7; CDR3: SASAGASGGPYEQY
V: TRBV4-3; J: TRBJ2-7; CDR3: ASSRGATSYEQY
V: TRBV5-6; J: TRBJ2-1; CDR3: ASSLTGEQF
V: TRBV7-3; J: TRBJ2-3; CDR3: ASGLTDTQY
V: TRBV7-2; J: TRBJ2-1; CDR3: ASSEEGAGGRNEQF
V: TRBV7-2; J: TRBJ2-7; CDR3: ASSPRTENYEQY
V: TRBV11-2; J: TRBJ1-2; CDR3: ASSDDLYYGYT
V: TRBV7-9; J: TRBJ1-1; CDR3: ASSESLNTEAF
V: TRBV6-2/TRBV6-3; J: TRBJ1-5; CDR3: ASSSDADQPQH
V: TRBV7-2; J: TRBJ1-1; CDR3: ASSSKQGPTEAF
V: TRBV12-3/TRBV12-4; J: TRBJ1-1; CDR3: ASSPRDMNTEAF
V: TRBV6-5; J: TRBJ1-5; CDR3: ASSYGGGQPQH
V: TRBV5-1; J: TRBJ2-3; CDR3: ASSIDYSTDTQY
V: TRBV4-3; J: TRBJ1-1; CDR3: ASSHQGGNTEAF
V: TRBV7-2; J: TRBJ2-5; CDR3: ASSPLGLKETQY
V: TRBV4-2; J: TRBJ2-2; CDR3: ASSPTEPNTGELF
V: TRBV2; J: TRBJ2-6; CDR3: ASSDGGSGANVLT